Shown below are 21 T cell receptor beta chains from a single sample sequenced in a study of blood T cells in healthy people across ages. Alongside a J-beta primer mix, a sample-barcoded 5' primer served in a second PCR lasting about 7 to 12 cycles. TCRdb itself ran the 5' RACE reads through MiXCR, one entry per CDR3 protein. The sample has around 990,000 distinct CDR3 sequences, 25% seen once. These sequences were also reported in another study, on T cells of mothers and their children.

Sequenced sample: blood. Source of these receptors: a girl between 2 and 10 years old in good health.

A few counts support this clonotype. J is TRBJ2-1 and V is TRBV28; 12 positions agree with TRBD1. CDR3 length: 15 amino acids. Germline lookup yields CDR1 MDHEN and CDR2 SYDVKM. After removal of 6 bases from V and 8 bases from J, the junction contained 8 bases not matched to a gene. The chain's CDR3 is CASSKTGTGGDEQFF. In nucleotides, the CDR3 is TGTGCCAGCAGCAAGACCGGGACAGGGGGCGATGAGCAGTTCTTC. Based on the CDR3 plus reference TRBV28 and TRBJ2-1, the full variable domain is DVKVTQSSRYLVKRTGEKVFLECVQDMDHENMFWYRQDPGLGLRLIYFSYDVKMKEKGDIPEGYSVSREKKERFSLILESASTNQTSMYLCASSKTGTGGDEQFFGPGTRLTVL.

This clonotype was seen more than once but under ten times. The chain uses TRBV7-3 and TRBJ1-1, with unresolved D. Trimming removed 1 base from V and 5 bases from J, with 11 bases in between. This CDR3 has 14 residues. Per the germline V gene, CDR1 is SGHTA and CDR2 is FQGTGA. The CDR3 DNA reads TGTGCCAGCAGCTTAATGGGGTCCGGGACTGAAGCTTTCTTT. Encoded protein: CASSLMGSGTEAFF.

This sequence joins TRBV11-2 and TRBJ2-1, with 11 bases matching TRBD2. The J call could be wrong; TRBJ2-5 is a better fit for the DNA end. The CDR3 extends over 18 amino acids. In germline, CDR1 is SGHAT, CDR2 FQNNGV. CDR3 nucleotide sequence: TGTGCCAGCAGCTTCCCTATTTTACTAGCGGGGGACTTGGAGACCCAGTACTTC. Translated: CASSFPILLAGDLETQYF.

J is TRBJ2-4 and V is TRBV10-2, with a possible D match to TRBD1 (7 bases). CDR3 length: 15 residues. V lost 6 bases to trimming and J lost 6 bases, with 18 bases between them. From germline, CDR1 is WSHSY and CDR2 SAAADI. Written as DNA, the CDR3 is TGCGCCAGCAGCGCCGGGGGCAGGGGGATAAACATTCAGTACTTC. The encoded protein is CASSAGGRGINIQYF.

The chain recombines TRBV7-2 with TRBJ2-3, with 9 nucleotides matching TRBD2. This CDR3 region has 15 residues. Germline CDR1 and CDR2: SGHTA and FQGNSA. V lost 4 bases, J lost 4 bases, and 6 bases stayed unmatched. The CDR3 loop reads CASSSGTSQADTQYF. The CDR3 DNA follows: TGTGCCAGCAGCTCAGGGACTAGCCAAGCAGATACGCAGTATTTT.

The rearrangement uses TRBV7-2 and TRBJ1-2; D gene uncertain. Germline V gene sequence: CDR1 SGHTA, CDR2 FQGNSA. This CDR3 is 17 amino acids long. V was cut by 2 bases and J by 2 bases, with 18 bases left in between. The CDR3 spells CASSLTVGMTLNYGYTF. The CDR3 DNA follows: TGTGCCAGCAGCTTAACTGTCGGGATGACACTCAACTATGGCTACACCTTC.

This clonotype was observed a handful of times. J is TRBJ1-5 and V is TRBV12-3 or TRBV12-4; D is unclear. The CDR3 totals 13 residues. V was clipped by 0 bases and J by 5 bases, with 5 bases between them. CDR3 bases: TGTGCCAGCAGTTTAGCCGAGGATCAGCCCCAGCATTTT. This translates into CASSLAEDQPQHF.

The CDR3 reads CATSGRDDGISYNEQFF. The CDR3 DNA is TGTGCCACCAGTGGGAGGGACGATGGTATCTCCTACAATGAGCAGTTCTTC. The V and J genes are TRBV24-1 and TRBJ2-1; TRBD2 is a possible D gene (6 bases). CDR3 length: 17 amino acids. Germline loops: CDR1 KGHDR, CDR2 SFDVKD. Trimming took off 5 bases at V and 0 bases at J, with 16 bases between the two ends.

The table lists this clonotype with a few counts. The chain employs TRBV13 and TRBJ2-3; D might be TRBD1 (6 bases). Trimming removed 1 base at V and 2 bases at J, with 10 bases between. The germline CDR1 and CDR2 sequences are PRHDT and FYEKMQ (reference sequence). This CDR3 has 15 residues. The CDR3 nucleotides read TGTGCCAGCAGCTTAGAGCAGGGGACCACAGATACGCAGTATTTT. It encodes CASSLEQGTTDTQYF.

This clonotype was detected only a few times. V gene TRBV3-1 combines with J gene TRBJ1-4; D not resolved. Trimming removed 6 bases at V and 4 bases at J, with 15 bases between. CDR3 length: 15 residues. Germline V CDR1 and CDR2: LGHDT, YNNKEL (reference sequence). The chain's CDR3 is CASSPSRGNNEKLFF. The CDR3 DNA follows: TGTGCCAGCAGTCCTAGCAGAGGGAATAATGAAAAACTGTTTTTT.

This clonotype was counted a few times. This rearrangement joins TRBV7-3 to TRBJ1-2; D gene ambiguous. Germline CDR1 reads SGHTA; CDR2 reads FQGTGA. Trimming shortened V by 1 base and J by 6 bases, and 6 bases separated the two germline ends. The CDR3 extends over 12 amino acids. DNA for the CDR3: TGTGCCAGCAGCTTAATGAGGGATGGCTACACCTTC. It codes for CASSLMRDGYTF.

J is TRBJ2-5 and V is TRBV7-3; 9 nucleotides line up with TRBD2. The J call may be in error: the DNA end matches TRBJ2-1 better. This CDR3 spans 14 amino acids. The germline CDR1 and CDR2 sequences are SGHTA and FQGTGA. This CDR3 reads CASSFGGRAGEQFF. For the CDR3, the DNA is TGTGCCAGCAGCTTTGGCGGGAGGGCAGGAGAGCAGTTCTTC.

This clonotype has only a few counts. The genes are TRBV6-5 and TRBJ1-4; D not certain. V gave up 2 bases and J gave up 0 bases, with 7 bases separating them. CDR3 length: 15 amino acids. The germline V gene has CDR1 MNHEY and CDR2 SVGAGI. The CDR3: CASSYLGTTNEKLFF. The CDR3 coding sequence is TGTGCCAGCAGTTACCTCGGGACAACTAATGAAAAACTGTTTTTT.

CDR3 sequence: CASSAVRGARTQYF. The CDR3 coding sequence is TGCGCCAGCAGTGCGGTCAGAGGGGCTCGGACGCAGTATTTT. The genes are TRBV10-1 and TRBJ2-3, with D possibly being TRBD1 or TRBD2 (5 bases each). CDR1 is WNHNN, CDR2 SYGVQD, per germline (reference sequence). The V gene lost 4 bases and the J gene lost 9 bases, with 17 bases spanning the gap. The length of the CDR3 is 14 residues.

The chain recombines TRBV20-1 with TRBJ2-1; TRBD2 aligns across 9 bases. CDR3 length equals 16 residues. Germline V gene lookup returns CDR1 DFQATT and CDR2 SNEGSKA (reference sequence). V trimming: 0 bases; J trimming: 8 bases; junction bases outside the gene matches: 11. CDR3 DNA sequence: TGCAGTGCTAGAGAACGCGGGGGGGCAAGATTCGATGAGCAGTTCTTC. Translation gives CSARERGGARFDEQFF.

The rearrangement joins TRBV20-1 to TRBJ2-7; 7 bases map to TRBD2. J gave up 2 bases and V 3 bases, and 4 bases lay outside the gene matches. Germline assignment: CDR1 DFQATT and CDR2 SNEGSKA (reference sequence). The CDR3 is made up of 13 amino acids. The CDR3 coding sequence is TGCAGTGCTAGCTCTAGCGGAACCTACGAGCAGTACTTC. It codes for CSASSSGTYEQYF.

This clonotype has a handful of counts. The chain links TRBV4-1 to TRBJ2-5, with D tentatively TRBD1 (6 bases). The CDR3 is 15 residues long. Trimming cost V 4 bases and J 1 base, with 13 bases left between them. Germline lookup yields CDR1 MGHRA and CDR2 YSYEKL. The CDR3 nucleotides are TGCGCCAGCAGCCCAGGGGACCTACTCCAAGAGACCCAGTACTTC. Its translation is CASSPGDLLQETQYF.

This clonotype has a handful of counts. One end of the junction fails to match germline, which may point to a read error. CDR3 sequence (DNA): TGTACCAGCTCACTAAACTTACAGGGGAACACCGGGGAGCTGTTTTTT. This sequence encodes CTSSLNLQGNTGELFF. This chain links TRBV18 with TRBJ2-2; D is perhaps TRBD1 (6 bases). The CDR3 runs 16 residues. Germline-derived CDR1 and CDR2 are KGHSH and LQKENI.

This sequence joins TRBV18 and TRBJ2-7, with D maybe TRBD2 (6 bases). The V and J ends lost 0 bases and 6 bases respectively, with 9 bases between them. This CDR3 region has 13 residues. The germline CDR1 and CDR2 sequences are KGHSH and LQKENI. CDR3 protein: CASSPPSGFEQYF. The CDR3 DNA is TGTGCCAGCTCACCACCGAGCGGGTTCGAGCAGTACTTC.

This clonotype was seen a handful of times. The genes are TRBV4-1 and TRBJ1-1, with D possibly matching TRBD1 (5 bases). V shed 0 bases and J shed 5 bases, with 13 bases lying between them. The CDR3 extends over 15 amino acids. Germline lookup yields CDR1 MGHRA and CDR2 YSYEKL. DNA of the CDR3: TGCGCCAGCAGCCAAGATCGGGCAGGGTATACTGAAGCTTTCTTT. Translated: CASSQDRAGYTEAFF.

This chain connects TRBV7-3 to TRBJ2-3; TRBD2 matches 16 bases. V dropped 5 bases and J dropped 2; count of bases not matched to a gene: 10. From germline, CDR1 is SGHTA and CDR2 FQGTGA. The CDR3 totals 19 residues. CDR3 residues: CASSPITGTSGGDTDTQYF. CDR3 coding DNA: TGTGCCAGCAGCCCAATTACCGGGACTAGCGGGGGGGACACAGATACGCAGTATTTT.